The 30 T cell receptor beta chains presented below share a single source sample, sequenced in a study of blood T cell repertoires in COVID-19. Sequencing was performed with immunoSEQ multiplex PCR; in TCRdb, only in-frame clones are kept and a portion is missing. The table shows 310,000 or so clones, with roughly 92% occurring only once. Material: peripheral blood. These receptors were collected from a woman in her thirties with COVID-19, enrolled during active disease.

The chain couples TRBV28 to TRBJ2-5; tentative D call: TRBD2 (6 bases). The V end lost 4 bases, the J end lost 2 bases, and 17 bases lay between the germline ends. The CDR3 loop spans 16 amino acids. Germline CDR1 MDHEN, CDR2 SYDVKM. The CDR3 nucleotides read TGTGCCAGCAGTTCTTACCGGGACTTCCTACAAGAGACCCAGTACTTC. The encoded protein is CASSSYRDFLQETQYF.

In DNA form, the CDR3 reads TGTGCCAGCAGCTTAGATCGGACTAGCAGGAATGAGCAGTTCTTC. Residues: CASSLDRTSRNEQFF. The V gene is TRBV11-2, the J gene TRBJ2-1; 8 bases fit TRBD2. The V gene's germline CDR1 is SGHAT and CDR2 FQNNGV. J was trimmed by 7 bases and V by 0 bases; bases with no gene match: 5. This CDR3 has 15 amino acids.

This clone was counted once. The chain carries TRBV7-9 and TRBJ1-1; 7 nucleotides agree with TRBD1. J gave up 2 bases and V 7 bases, and 7 bases lay outside the gene matches. This CDR3 has 14 amino acids. The germline CDR1 and CDR2 sequences are SEHNR and FQNEAQ (reference sequence). The CDR3 loop is CASTTGQYNTEAFF. The CDR3 DNA follows: TGTGCCAGCACCACGGGACAGTACAACACTGAAGCTTTCTTT.

The rearrangement uses TRBV19 and TRBJ1-2; D ambiguous. The CDR3 contains 12 residues. CDR1 LNHDA and CDR2 SQIVND come from the germline V gene (reference sequence). V dropped 8 bases and J dropped 7 bases, with 14 bases sitting between them. This chain's CDR3 is CASFIGNGGYTF. The CDR3 DNA reads TGTGCCAGTTTCATCGGTAACGGTGGCTACACCTTC. The full variable domain, with the rest looked up from reference TRBV19 and TRBJ1-2, is DGGITQSPKYLFRKEGQNVTLSCEQNLNHDAMYWYRQDPGQGLRLIYYSQIVNDFQKGDIAEGYSVSREKKESFPLTVTSAQKNPTAFYLCASFIGNGGYTFGSGTRLTVV.

The gene calls are TRBV19 and TRBJ1-1; 8 bases are a match to TRBD1. CDR3 length: 13 amino acids. V lost 6 bases and J lost 4; bases outside the gene matches: 4. CDR1 and CDR2 from the germline V gene are LNHDA and SQIVND (reference sequence). CDR3 bases: TGTGCCAGTAGAAATACAGGGGGCACTGAAGCTTTCTTT. It is translated as CASRNTGGTEAFF.

The chain has TRBV14 and TRBJ1-6; weak D call: TRBD1 (5 bases). Germline V gives CDR1 SGHDN, CDR2 FVKESK. This CDR3 spans 16 amino acids. V lost 4 bases and J lost 0, with 10 bases in between. The DNA of the CDR3 is TGTGCCAGCAGCCCCGACAGCTTCTCCTATAATTCACCCCTCCACTTT. This codes for CASSPDSFSYNSPLHF.

The chain uses TRBV18 and TRBJ1-2; TRBD1 is a possible D gene (6 bases). Germline V lookup: CDR1 KGHSH, CDR2 LQKENI. V was trimmed by 3 bases and J by 2 bases, leaving 13 bases between them. The CDR3 runs to 15 residues. The CDR3 region is CASSPLGQTNYGYTF. CDR3 sequence (DNA): TGTGCCAGCTCACCCCTCGGACAGACGAACTATGGCTACACCTTC.

J is TRBJ1-2 and V is TRBV27; D is unresolved. In germline, CDR1 is MNHEY, CDR2 SMNVEV (reference sequence). The CDR3 extends over 15 amino acids. V dropped 5 bases and J dropped 8 bases, with 21 bases sitting between them. The DNA for the CDR3 is TGTGCCAGCAGTCCAACATCCGGGGTGACTATAGGCTACACCTTC. Its protein is CASSPTSGVTIGYTF.

The rearrangement uses TRBV4-2 and TRBJ1-4, with D possibly being TRBD1 (5 bases). The CDR3 length is 13 residues. The germline gives CDR1 LGHNA, CDR2 YNFKEQ. V was trimmed by 0 bases and J by 7 bases, leaving 6 bases between them. This CDR3 reads CASSQDQGEKLFF. In nucleotides, the CDR3 is TGTGCCAGCAGCCAAGACCAGGGTGAAAAACTGTTTTTT.

This rearrangement joins TRBV28 to TRBJ2-1; TRBD2 is a possible D gene (5 bases). Germline-derived CDR1 and CDR2 are MDHEN and SYDVKM. CDR3 length: 14 residues. Trimming shortened V by 8 bases and J by 4 bases, and 15 bases separated the two germline ends. The DNA of the CDR3 is TGTGCCAGCGGGTTGGTGGGAGTGTACAATGAGCAGTTCTTC. As protein: CASGLVGVYNEQFF.

On this clone itself: The same CDR3 also results from other DNA sequences found in this sample. The CDR3: CASSLRGGTEAFF. In DNA form, the CDR3 reads TGTGCCAGCAGCCTCAGAGGGGGCACTGAAGCTTTCTTT. The chain links TRBV7-8 to TRBJ1-1; a possible D gene is TRBD1 (6 bases). Trimming took 5 bases from V and 4 from J, leaving 11 bases between them. From germline, CDR1 is SGHVS and CDR2 FQNEAQ. The CDR3 covers 13 residues.

The chain employs TRBV19 and TRBJ2-5; perhaps TRBD1 as D (6 bases). This CDR3 is built from 12 residues. The germline V gene has CDR1 LNHDA and CDR2 SQIVND (reference sequence). Trimming left V 9 bases short and J 4 bases short, with 12 bases between. The CDR3 region has the DNA TGTGCCAGCACAGGGAGTGGAGAGACCCAGTACTTC. Translated: CASTGSGETQYF.

The CDR3, as DNA: TGTGCCAGCAGTGAGCTAACGGGGTCACTCTATGGCTACACCTTC. Translated: CASSELTGSLYGYTF. The gene calls are TRBV25-1 and TRBJ1-2, with D unclear. Germline V gene sequence: CDR1 MGHDK, CDR2 SYGVNS. Between the trimmed V and J ends, which lost 3 bases and 4 bases, there was a span of 15 bases. The CDR3 spans 15 residues.

The chain couples TRBV9 to TRBJ2-1; possibly TRBD1 for D (5 bases). The V end was cut by 0 bases, the J end by 11 bases, with 6 bases between. CDR1 is SGDLS and CDR2 is YYNGEE in the germline V gene. This CDR3 is 11 amino acids long. In nucleotides, the CDR3 is TGTGCCAGCAGCGTAGGGACAAAGCAGTTCTTC. Protein sequence: CASSVGTKQFF.

This rearrangement joins TRBV18 to TRBJ2-7; tentatively, D is TRBD2 (6 bases). CDR3 length equals 13 residues. Trimming cost V 6 bases and J 2 bases, with 11 bases left between them. CDR1 is KGHSH, CDR2 LQKENI, per germline. The CDR3 nucleotides are TGTGCCAGCTCCTCCCGGGAGACCTACGAGCAGTACTTC. The encoded protein is CASSSRETYEQYF.

The chain couples TRBV29-1 to TRBJ1-1, with unresolved D. V was shortened by 6 bases and J by 0 bases, with 8 bases between the two germline ends. The CDR3 runs to 12 residues. Germline V gene data show CDR1 as SQVTM and CDR2 as ANQGSEA. The DNA for the CDR3 is TGCAGCGTGGAGGGTATGAACACTGAAGCTTTCTTT. It yields the protein CSVEGMNTEAFF.

J is TRBJ1-1 and V is TRBV7-9, with D hard to call. V lost 6 bases to trimming and J lost 5 bases, with 13 bases between them. The CDR3 totals 13 residues. Looked up from germline, CDR1 is SEHNR and CDR2 is FQNEAQ (reference sequence). CDR3 in DNA: TGTGCCAGCAGGTTGACCGGGTCAACTGAAGCTTTCTTT. It translates to CASRLTGSTEAFF. The full variable domain, its missing parts supplied by reference TRBV7-9 and TRBJ1-1, is DTGVSQNPRHKITKRGQNVTFRCDPISEHNRLYWYRQTLGQGPEFLTYFQNEAQLEKSRLLSDRFSAERPKGSFSTLEIQRTEQGDSAMYLCASRLTGSTEAFFGQGTRLTVV.

The chain joins TRBV5-1 to TRBJ2-2; 8 bases are a match to TRBD1. Trimming took 4 bases from V and 5 from J; bases not matched to a gene: 7. The CDR3 is 15 residues long. Germline values: CDR1 SGHRS, CDR2 YFSETQ. Here the CDR3 DNA reads TGCGCCAGCAGCCAGGACAGGGCCGCAACCGGGGAGCTGTTTTTT. This encodes CASSQDRAATGELFF.

The chain uses TRBV11-2 and TRBJ1-4; 7 bases agree with TRBD1. The CDR3 is 14 amino acids. Germline CDR1 and CDR2: SGHAT and FQNNGV. After removal of 1 base from V and 7 bases from J, the junction contained 3 bases not matched to a gene. This CDR3 reads CASSLVGGSEKLFF. CDR3 DNA: TGTGCCAGCAGCTTAGTAGGGGGCAGTGAAAAACTGTTTTTT.

About this clone: The same CDR3 arises from other DNA sequences in this sample as well. V is TRBV18 and J is TRBJ1-2; TRBD1 matches at 9 bases. The CDR3 totals 14 residues. V shed 0 bases, J shed 5 bases, and the junction held 1 base outside the gene matches. Germline assignment: CDR1 KGHSH and CDR2 LQKENI. In DNA form, the CDR3 reads TGTGCCAGCTCACCACCGGGGACAGGGTATGGCTACACCTTC. This encodes CASSPPGTGYGYTF.

This clone was observed once. This chain uses TRBV29-1 with TRBJ2-1, with 9 nucleotides matching TRBD2. Germline V gene lookup returns CDR1 SQVTM and CDR2 ANQGSEA. The CDR3 has 15 amino acids. J was trimmed by 8 bases and V by 7 bases; bases with no gene match: 15. The CDR3 sequence is CSGNSGSNAADEQFF. The CDR3 DNA follows: TGCAGCGGGAATAGCGGGAGTAATGCTGCCGATGAGCAGTTCTTC.

The rearrangement links TRBV6-5 to TRBJ2-7, with 8 bases aligning to TRBD1. Germline V lookup: CDR1 MNHEY, CDR2 SVGAGI. The CDR3 spans 15 residues. Losses at the gene ends were 5 bases for V and 1 base for J; bases not matched to a gene: 7. DNA of the CDR3: TGTGCCAGCAGTCGGACAGGGCTAACTTCCTACGAGCAGTACTTC. This gives the protein CASSRTGLTSYEQYF.

The chain carries TRBV5-1 and TRBJ1-3; 9 bases line up with TRBD1. V lost 3 bases and J lost 7; bases outside the gene matches: 14. CDR3 length equals 17 residues. Germline V gene sequence: CDR1 SGHRS, CDR2 YFSETQ. CDR3 sequence: CASSSDILRDRANTIYF. DNA of the CDR3: TGCGCCAGCAGCTCCGACATCTTACGGGACAGGGCCAACACCATATATTTT.

This rearrangement joins TRBV3-1 (or the pseudogene TRBV3-2) to TRBJ1-4; maybe TRBD1 (6 bases). The V end lost 1 base, the J end lost 0 bases, and 9 bases lay between the germline ends. CDR1 is LGHDT, CDR2 YNNKEL, per germline (reference sequence). CDR3 length: 16 amino acids. The CDR3 loop reads CASSQGTASTNEKLFF. The DNA for the CDR3 is TGTGCCAGCAGCCAAGGGACAGCTTCAACTAATGAAAAACTGTTTTTT.

The rearrangement uses TRBV6-9 and TRBJ1-5; D remains unclear. Germline V lookup: CDR1 MNHGY, CDR2 SVAAGI. The V and J ends lost 4 bases and 5 bases respectively, with 15 bases between them. The CDR3 covers 15 residues. This CDR3 is CASSLLGSKDQPQHF. As DNA, the CDR3 is TGTGCCAGCAGTTTATTGGGTAGCAAGGATCAGCCCCAGCATTTT.

The chain joins TRBV7-9 to TRBJ2-7, with D possibly matching TRBD2 (5 bases). Germline-derived CDR1 and CDR2 are SEHNR and FQNEAQ (reference sequence). The CDR3 has 14 residues. Deletions cut 4 bases from V and 6 bases from J, with 16 bases between. The CDR3 nucleotides are TGTGCCAGCAGCTCCGGGGTCGGGTATGGCGAGCAGTACTTC. It yields the protein CASSSGVGYGEQYF.

This chain connects TRBV5-1 to TRBJ1-5; D is undetermined. Germline V gives CDR1 SGHRS, CDR2 YFSETQ. This CDR3 is built from 16 residues. The V gene lost 4 bases and the J gene lost 1 base, with 15 bases spanning the gap. The DNA of the CDR3 is TGCGCCAGCAGCCTGGGCCCCGGGGAAAGCAATCAGCCCCAGCATTTT. As protein: CASSLGPGESNQPQHF. The variable domain in full, completed from reference TRBV5-1 and TRBJ1-5, reads KAGVTQTPRYLIKTRGQQVTLSCSPISGHRSVSWYQQTPGQGLQFLFEYFSETQRNKGNFPGRFSGRQFSNSRSEMNVSTLELGDSALYLCASSLGPGESNQPQHFGDGTRLSIL.

This clone has only a few counts. The V and J genes are TRBV5-1 and TRBJ1-2; 11 bases match TRBD1. Germline values: CDR1 SGHRS, CDR2 YFSETQ. The CDR3 runs 14 residues. Unmatched junction bases numbered 6, after V lost 3 bases and J lost 8 bases. CDR3 nucleotides: TGCGCCAGCAGCTCAGGACAGGGGGCAGTCGGCTACACCTTC. Protein sequence: CASSSGQGAVGYTF.

The sample holds one count of this clone. This chain joins TRBV2 and TRBJ2-2; 8 bases match TRBD2. J lost 1 base, V lost 7 bases, and 14 bases had no gene match. Germline loops: CDR1 SNHLY, CDR2 FYNNEI. The CDR3 runs 18 residues. CDR3 nucleotides: TGTGCCAGCAATAGGGCTAGCGGGCTTTTTGAGAACACCGGGGAGCTGTTTTTT. Amino acids: CASNRASGLFENTGELFF.

This clone has ten or more counts. V and J are TRBV24-1 and TRBJ2-7; maybe TRBD2 (6 bases). V lost 4 bases and J 5 bases, leaving 14 bases between the germline ends. Germline CDR1 reads KGHDR; CDR2 reads SFDVKD. The CDR3 contains 14 residues. The CDR3 DNA follows: TGTGCCACCAGTGACCTAAGAGGAGGGAACGAGCAGTACTTC. Protein: CATSDLRGGNEQYF.